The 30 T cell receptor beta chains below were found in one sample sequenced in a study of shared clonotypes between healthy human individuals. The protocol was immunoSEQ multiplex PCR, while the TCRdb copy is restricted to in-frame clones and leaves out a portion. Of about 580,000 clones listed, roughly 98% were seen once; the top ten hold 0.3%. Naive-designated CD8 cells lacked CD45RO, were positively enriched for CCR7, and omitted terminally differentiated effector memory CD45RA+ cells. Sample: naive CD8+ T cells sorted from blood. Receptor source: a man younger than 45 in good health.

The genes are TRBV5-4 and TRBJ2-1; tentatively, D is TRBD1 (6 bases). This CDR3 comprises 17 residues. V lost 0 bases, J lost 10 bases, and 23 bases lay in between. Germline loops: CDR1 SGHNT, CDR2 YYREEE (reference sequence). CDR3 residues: CASSLDLNGAIRGEQFF. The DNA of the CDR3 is TGTGCCAGCAGCTTGGATCTTAATGGGGCCATTAGGGGGGAGCAGTTCTTC.

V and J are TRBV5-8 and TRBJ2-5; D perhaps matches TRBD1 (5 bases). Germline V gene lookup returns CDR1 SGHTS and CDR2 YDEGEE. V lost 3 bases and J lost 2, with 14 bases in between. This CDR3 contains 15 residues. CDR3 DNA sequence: TGTGCCAGCAGCTCAAGGGGTTTTGGGCAAGAGACCCAGTACTTC. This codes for CASSSRGFGQETQYF.

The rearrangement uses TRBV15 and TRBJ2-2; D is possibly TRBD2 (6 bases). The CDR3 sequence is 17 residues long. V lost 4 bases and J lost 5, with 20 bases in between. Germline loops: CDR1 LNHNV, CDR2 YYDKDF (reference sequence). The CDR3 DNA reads TGTGCCACCAGCACCCGAAAGGCGGGGCTGTTGACCGGGGAGCTGTTTTTT. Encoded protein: CATSTRKAGLLTGELFF.

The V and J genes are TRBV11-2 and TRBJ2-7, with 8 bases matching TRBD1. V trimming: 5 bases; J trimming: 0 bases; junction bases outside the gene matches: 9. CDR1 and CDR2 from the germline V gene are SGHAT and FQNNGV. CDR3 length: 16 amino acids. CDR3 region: CASSPSRGTGSYEQYF. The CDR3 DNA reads TGTGCCAGCAGCCCTTCCCGGGGGACAGGCTCCTACGAGCAGTACTTC.

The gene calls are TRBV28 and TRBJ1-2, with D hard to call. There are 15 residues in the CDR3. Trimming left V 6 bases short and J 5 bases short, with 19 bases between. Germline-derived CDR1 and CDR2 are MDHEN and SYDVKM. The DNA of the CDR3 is TGTGCCAGCAGGTACTATCCCGAAGAGAGGTATGGCTACACCTTC. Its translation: CASRYYPEERYGYTF.

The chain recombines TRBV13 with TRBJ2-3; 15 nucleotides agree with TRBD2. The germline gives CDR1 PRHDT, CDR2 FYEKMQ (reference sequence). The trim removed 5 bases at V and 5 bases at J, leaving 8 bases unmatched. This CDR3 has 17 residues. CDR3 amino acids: CASSTIGTSGRIDTQYF. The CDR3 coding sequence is TGTGCCAGCAGCACTATCGGGACTAGCGGGAGGATAGATACGCAGTATTTT.

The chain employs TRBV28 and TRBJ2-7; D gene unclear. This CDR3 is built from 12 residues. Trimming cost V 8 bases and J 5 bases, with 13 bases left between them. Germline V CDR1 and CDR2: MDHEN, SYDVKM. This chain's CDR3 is CASSLRVHEQYF. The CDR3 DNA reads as TGTGCCAGCTCACTTAGGGTCCACGAGCAGTACTTC.

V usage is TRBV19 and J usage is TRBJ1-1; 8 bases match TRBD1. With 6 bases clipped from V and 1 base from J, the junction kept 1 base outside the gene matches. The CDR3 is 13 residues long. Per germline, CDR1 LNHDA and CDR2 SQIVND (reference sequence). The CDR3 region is CASRTGENTEAFF. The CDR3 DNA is TGTGCCAGTAGGACAGGGGAGAACACTGAAGCTTTCTTT.

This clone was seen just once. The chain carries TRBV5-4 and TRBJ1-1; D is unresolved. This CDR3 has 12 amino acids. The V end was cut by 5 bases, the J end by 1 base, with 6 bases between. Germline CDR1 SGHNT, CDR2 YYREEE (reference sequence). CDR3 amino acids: CASSDENTEAFF. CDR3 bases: TGTGCCAGCAGTGACGAGAACACTGAAGCTTTCTTT.

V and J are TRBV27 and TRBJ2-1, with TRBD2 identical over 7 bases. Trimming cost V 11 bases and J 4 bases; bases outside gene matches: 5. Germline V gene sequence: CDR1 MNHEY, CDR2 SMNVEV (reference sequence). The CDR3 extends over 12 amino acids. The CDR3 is CAAGGSYNEQFF. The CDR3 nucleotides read TGTGCCGCCGGGGGGTCTTACAATGAGCAGTTCTTC.

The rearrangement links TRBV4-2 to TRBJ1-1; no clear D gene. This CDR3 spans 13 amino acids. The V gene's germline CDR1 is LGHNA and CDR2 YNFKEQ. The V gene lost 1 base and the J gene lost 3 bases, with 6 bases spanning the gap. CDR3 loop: CASSQVGDTEAFF. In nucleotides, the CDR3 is TGTGCCAGCAGCCAAGTTGGAGACACTGAAGCTTTCTTT.

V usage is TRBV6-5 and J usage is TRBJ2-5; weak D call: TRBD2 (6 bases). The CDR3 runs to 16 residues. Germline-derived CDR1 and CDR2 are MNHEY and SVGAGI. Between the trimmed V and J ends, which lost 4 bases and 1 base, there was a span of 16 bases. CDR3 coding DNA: TGTGCCAGCAGTTGGGGGGTCGAGAGTCGCCAAGAGACCCAGTACTTC. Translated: CASSWGVESRQETQYF.

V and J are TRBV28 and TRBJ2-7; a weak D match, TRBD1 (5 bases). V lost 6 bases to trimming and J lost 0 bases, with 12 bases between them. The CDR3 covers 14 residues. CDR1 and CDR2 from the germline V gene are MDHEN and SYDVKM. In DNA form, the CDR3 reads TGTGCCAGCAGGGGCAGGGCTAGCTCCTACGAGCAGTACTTC. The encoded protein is CASRGRASSYEQYF.

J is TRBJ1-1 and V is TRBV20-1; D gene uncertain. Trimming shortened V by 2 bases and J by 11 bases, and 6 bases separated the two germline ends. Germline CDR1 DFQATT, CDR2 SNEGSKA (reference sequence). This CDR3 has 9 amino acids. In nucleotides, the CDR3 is TGCAGTGCTAGACAGGTCGCTTTCTTT. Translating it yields CSARQVAFF.

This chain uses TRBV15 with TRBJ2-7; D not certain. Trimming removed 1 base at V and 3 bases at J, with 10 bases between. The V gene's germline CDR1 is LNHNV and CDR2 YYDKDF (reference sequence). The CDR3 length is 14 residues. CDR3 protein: CATSRGVDGYEQYF. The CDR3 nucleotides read TGTGCCACCAGCAGAGGGGTGGACGGCTACGAGCAGTACTTC.

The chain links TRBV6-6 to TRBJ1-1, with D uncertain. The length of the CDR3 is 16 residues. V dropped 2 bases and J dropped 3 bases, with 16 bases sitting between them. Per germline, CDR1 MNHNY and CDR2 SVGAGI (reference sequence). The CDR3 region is CASSYPPEQSYTEAFF. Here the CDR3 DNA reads TGTGCCAGCAGTTACCCACCGGAACAGAGTTACACTGAAGCTTTCTTT.

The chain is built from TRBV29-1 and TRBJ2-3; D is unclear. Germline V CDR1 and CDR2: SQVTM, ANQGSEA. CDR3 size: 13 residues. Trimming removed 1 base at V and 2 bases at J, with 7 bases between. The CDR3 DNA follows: TGCAGCGTTGAAGGGATGTACACAGATACGCAGTATTTT. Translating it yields CSVEGMYTDTQYF.

This CDR3 reads CASTPQGLNYNEQFF. Written as DNA, the CDR3 is TGTGCCAGCACCCCACAGGGGCTCAATTACAATGAGCAGTTCTTC. The chain carries TRBV21-1 and TRBJ2-1; TRBD1 is the table's D call, not checked against the DNA. TRBV21-1 constitutes a pseudogene. The CDR3 extends over 15 amino acids.

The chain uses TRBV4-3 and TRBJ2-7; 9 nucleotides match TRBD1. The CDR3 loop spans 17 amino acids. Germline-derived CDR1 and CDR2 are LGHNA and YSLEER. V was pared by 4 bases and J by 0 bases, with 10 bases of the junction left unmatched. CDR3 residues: CASSLETGTGFSYEQYF. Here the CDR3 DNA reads TGCGCCAGCAGCCTGGAAACGGGGACAGGGTTCTCCTACGAGCAGTACTTC.

Written as DNA, the CDR3 is TGCGCCAGCCGAAGTAGCTCACGAGGGAAACTGTTTTTT. Its protein is CASRSSSRGKLFF. The chain employs TRBV5-1 and TRBJ1-4; D call uncertain. The CDR3 has 13 residues. Trimming took off 7 bases at V and 11 bases at J, with 18 bases between the two ends. The V gene's germline CDR1 is SGHRS and CDR2 YFSETQ.

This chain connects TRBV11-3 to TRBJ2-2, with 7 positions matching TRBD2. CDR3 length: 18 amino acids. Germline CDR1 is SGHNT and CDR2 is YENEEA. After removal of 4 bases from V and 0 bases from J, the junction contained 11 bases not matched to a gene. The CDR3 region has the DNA TGTGCCAGCAGCTCCTGGGGGGGACGGGACGCGAACACCGGGGAGCTGTTTTTT. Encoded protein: CASSSWGGRDANTGELFF. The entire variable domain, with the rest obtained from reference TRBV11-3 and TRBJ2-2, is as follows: EAGVVQSPRYKIIEKKQPVAFWCNPISGHNTLYWYLQNLGQGPELLIRYENEEAVDDSQLPKDRFSAERLKGVDSTLKIQPAELGDSAVYLCASSSWGGRDANTGELFFGEGSRLTVL.

CDR3 in DNA: TGTGCCAGCACAAAGACCAAGGGGGATGCGACCGGGGAGCTGTTTTTT. Amino acid sequence: CASTKTKGDATGELFF. The chain recombines TRBV25-1 with TRBJ2-2; possibly TRBD1 for D (6 bases). V was cut by 7 bases and J by 5 bases, with 20 bases left in between. The CDR3 totals 16 residues. Looked up from germline, CDR1 is MGHDK and CDR2 is SYGVNS.

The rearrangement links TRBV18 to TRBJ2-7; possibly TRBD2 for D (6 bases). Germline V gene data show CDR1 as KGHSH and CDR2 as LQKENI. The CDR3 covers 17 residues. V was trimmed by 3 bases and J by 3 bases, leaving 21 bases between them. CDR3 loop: CASSPYGTQAKNYEQYF. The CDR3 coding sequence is TGTGCCAGCTCACCCTACGGGACTCAAGCTAAGAACTACGAGCAGTACTTC.

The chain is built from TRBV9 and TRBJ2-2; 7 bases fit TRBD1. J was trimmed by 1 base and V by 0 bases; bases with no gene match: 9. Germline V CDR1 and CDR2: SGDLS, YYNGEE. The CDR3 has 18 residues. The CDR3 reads CASSVAAGTDKNTGELFF. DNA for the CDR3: TGTGCCAGCAGCGTAGCCGCCGGGACAGACAAGAACACCGGGGAGCTGTTTTTT.

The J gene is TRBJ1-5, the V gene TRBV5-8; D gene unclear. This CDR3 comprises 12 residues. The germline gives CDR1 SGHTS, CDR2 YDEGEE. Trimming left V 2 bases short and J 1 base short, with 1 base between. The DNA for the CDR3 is TGTGCCAGCAGCTTCAGCAATCAGCCCCAGCATTTT. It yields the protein CASSFSNQPQHF.

DNA of the CDR3: TGTGCCAGCAGTTTATCCCCGGGACCCCAATACGAGCAGTACTTC. Translating gives CASSLSPGPQYEQYF. The chain links TRBV27 to TRBJ2-7, with D perhaps given as TRBD1 or TRBD2 (5 bases each). Trimming removed 0 bases from V and 4 bases from J, with 13 bases in between. The CDR3 contains 15 residues. CDR1 is MNHEY and CDR2 is SMNVEV in the germline V gene (reference sequence).

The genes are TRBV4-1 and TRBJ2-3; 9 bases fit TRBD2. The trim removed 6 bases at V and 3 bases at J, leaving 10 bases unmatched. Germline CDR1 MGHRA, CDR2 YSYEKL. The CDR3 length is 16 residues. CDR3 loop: CASRVRTSAGTDTQYF. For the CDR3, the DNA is TGCGCCAGCAGGGTCCGGACTAGCGCGGGGACAGATACGCAGTATTTT.

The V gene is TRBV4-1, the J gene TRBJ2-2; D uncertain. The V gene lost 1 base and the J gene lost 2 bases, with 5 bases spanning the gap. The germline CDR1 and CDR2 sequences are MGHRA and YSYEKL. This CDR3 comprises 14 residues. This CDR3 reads CASSQAGNTGELFF. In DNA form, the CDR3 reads TGCGCCAGCAGCCAAGCAGGAAACACCGGGGAGCTGTTTTTT.

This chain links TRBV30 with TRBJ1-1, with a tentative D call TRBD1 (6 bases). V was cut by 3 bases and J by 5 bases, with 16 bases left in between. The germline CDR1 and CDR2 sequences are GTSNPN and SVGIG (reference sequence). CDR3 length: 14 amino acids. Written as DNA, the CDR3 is TGTGCCTGGAGCATTCGGGGGCTGCGGACTGAAGCTTTCTTT. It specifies CAWSIRGLRTEAFF.

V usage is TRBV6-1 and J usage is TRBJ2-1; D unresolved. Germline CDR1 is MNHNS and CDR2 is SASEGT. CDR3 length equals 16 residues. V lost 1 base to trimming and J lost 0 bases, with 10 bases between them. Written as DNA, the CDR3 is TGTGCCAGCAGTGAAGAGGCGCTATACTCCTACAATGAGCAGTTCTTC. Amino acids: CASSEEALYSYNEQFF.